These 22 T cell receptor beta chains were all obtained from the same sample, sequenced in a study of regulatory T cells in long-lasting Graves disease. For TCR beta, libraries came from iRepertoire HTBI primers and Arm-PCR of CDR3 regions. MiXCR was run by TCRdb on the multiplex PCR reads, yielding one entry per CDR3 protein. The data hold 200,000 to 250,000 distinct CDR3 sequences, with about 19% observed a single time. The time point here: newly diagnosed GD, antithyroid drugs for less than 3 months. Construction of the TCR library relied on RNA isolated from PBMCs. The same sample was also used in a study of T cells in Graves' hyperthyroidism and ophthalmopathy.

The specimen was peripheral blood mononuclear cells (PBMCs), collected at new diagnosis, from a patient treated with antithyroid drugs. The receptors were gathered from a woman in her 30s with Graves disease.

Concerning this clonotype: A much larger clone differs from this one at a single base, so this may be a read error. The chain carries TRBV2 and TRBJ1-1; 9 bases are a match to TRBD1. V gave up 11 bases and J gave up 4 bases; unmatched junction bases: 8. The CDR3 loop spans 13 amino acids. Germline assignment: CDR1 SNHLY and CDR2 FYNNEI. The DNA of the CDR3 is TGTGCCGGCCGCCGGGACAGGGCCACTGAAGCTTTCTTT. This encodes CAGRRDRATEAFF.

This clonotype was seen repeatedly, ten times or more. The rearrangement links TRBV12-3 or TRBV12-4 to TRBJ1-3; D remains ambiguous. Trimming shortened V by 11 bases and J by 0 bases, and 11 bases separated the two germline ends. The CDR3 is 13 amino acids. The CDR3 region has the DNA TGTGCCTCATGGGGAAGCTCTGGAAACACCATATATTTT. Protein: CASWGSSGNTIYF.

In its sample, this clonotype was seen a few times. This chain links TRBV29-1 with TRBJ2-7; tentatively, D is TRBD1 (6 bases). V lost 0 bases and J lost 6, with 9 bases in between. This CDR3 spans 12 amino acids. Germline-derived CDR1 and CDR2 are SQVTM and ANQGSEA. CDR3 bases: TGCAGCGTTGAAGAAACAGGGAGCGAGCAGTACTTC. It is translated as CSVEETGSEQYF.

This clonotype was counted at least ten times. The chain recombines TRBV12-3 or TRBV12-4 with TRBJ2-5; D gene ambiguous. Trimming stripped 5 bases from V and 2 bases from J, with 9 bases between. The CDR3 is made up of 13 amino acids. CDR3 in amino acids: CASSLEQQETQYF. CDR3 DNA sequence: TGTGCCAGCAGTCTGGAGCAACAAGAGACCCAGTACTTC.

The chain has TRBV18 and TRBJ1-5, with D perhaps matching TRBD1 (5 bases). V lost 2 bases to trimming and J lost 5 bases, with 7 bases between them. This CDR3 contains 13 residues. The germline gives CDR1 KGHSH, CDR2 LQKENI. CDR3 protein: CASSPEGYQPQHF. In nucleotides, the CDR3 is TGTGCCAGCTCACCAGAGGGGTATCAGCCCCAGCATTTT.

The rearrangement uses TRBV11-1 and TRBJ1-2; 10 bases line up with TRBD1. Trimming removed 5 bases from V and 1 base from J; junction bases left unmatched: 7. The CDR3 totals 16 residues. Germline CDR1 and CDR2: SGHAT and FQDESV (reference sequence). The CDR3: CASSTQGQGINYGYTF. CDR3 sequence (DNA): TGTGCCAGCAGCACCCAGGGACAGGGGATTAACTATGGCTACACCTTC. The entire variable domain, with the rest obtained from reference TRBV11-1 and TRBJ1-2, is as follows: EAEVAQSPRYKITEKSQAVAFWCDPISGHATLYWYRQILGQGPELLVQFQDESVVDDSQLPKDRFSAERLKGVDSTLKIQPAELGDSAMYLCASSTQGQGINYGYTFGSGTRLTVV.

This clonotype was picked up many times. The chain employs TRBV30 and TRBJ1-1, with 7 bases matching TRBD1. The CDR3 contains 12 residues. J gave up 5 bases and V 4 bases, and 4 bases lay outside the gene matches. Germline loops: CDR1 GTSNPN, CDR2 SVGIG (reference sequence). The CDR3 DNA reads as TGTGCCTGGACAGGGGGGACGACTGAAGCTTTCTTT. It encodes CAWTGGTTEAFF.

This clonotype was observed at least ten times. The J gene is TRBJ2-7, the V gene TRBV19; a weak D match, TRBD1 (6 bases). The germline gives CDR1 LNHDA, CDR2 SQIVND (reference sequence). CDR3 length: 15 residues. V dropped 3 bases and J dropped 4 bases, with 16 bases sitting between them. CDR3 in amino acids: CASSIKAGAPYEQYF. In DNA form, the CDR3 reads TGTGCCAGTAGTATTAAGGCAGGGGCACCGTACGAGCAGTACTTC.

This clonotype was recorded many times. Here the CDR3 reads CASSLGHTAPATGRVQPQHF. The CDR3 DNA reads as TGTGCCAGCAGCTTAGGCCATACCGCCCCCGCGACAGGGAGGGTTCAGCCCCAGCATTTT. The V call is TRBV11-3, the J call TRBJ1-5, with 7 bases identical to TRBD1. CDR3 length: 20 amino acids. Trimming at V came to 1 base and at J to 6 bases, leaving 21 bases not matched to a gene. Germline V lookup: CDR1 SGHNT, CDR2 YENEEA.

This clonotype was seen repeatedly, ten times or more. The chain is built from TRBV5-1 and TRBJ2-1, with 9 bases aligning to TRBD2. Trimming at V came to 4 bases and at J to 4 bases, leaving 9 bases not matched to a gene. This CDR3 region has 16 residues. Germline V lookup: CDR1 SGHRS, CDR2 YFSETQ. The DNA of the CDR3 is TGCGCCAGCAGCCGTGAGACTAGCGGCTATTACAATGAGCAGTTCTTC. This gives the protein CASSRETSGYYNEQFF.

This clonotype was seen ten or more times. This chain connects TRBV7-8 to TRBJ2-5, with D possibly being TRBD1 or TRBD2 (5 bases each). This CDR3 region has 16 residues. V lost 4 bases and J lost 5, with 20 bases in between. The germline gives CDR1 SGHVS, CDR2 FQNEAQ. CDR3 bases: TGTGCCAGCAGCTCCCGGGGCGGGCTAGCCGGCGAGACCCAGTACTTC. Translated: CASSSRGGLAGETQYF.

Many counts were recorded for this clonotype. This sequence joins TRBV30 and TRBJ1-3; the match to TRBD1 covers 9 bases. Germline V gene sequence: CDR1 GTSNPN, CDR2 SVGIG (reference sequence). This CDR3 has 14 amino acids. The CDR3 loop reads CALSRTGASNTIYF. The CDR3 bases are TGTGCGTTGTCCAGGACAGGGGCTTCAAACACCATATATTTT.

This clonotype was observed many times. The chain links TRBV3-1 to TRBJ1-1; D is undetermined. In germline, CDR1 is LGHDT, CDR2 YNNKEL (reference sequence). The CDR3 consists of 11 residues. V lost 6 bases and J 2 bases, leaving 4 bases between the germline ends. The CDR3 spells CASSHNTEAFF. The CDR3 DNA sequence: TGTGCCAGCAGTCACAACACTGAAGCTTTCTTT.

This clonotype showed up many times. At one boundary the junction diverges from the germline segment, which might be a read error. This chain's CDR3 is CASSRISNTEASF. Written as DNA, the CDR3 is TGTGCCAGCAGCCGTATTAGCAACACTGAAGCTTCCTTT. The chain uses TRBV2 and TRBJ1-1; D not resolved. This CDR3 contains 13 residues. Germline V gene sequence: CDR1 SNHLY, CDR2 FYNNEI.

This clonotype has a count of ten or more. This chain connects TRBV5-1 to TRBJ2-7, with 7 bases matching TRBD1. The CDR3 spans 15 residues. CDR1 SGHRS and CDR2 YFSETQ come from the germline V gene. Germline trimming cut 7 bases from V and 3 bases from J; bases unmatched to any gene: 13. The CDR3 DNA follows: TGCGCCAGCCGATTCCTGGGGACAGCGCACTACGAGCAGTACTTC. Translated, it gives CASRFLGTAHYEQYF.

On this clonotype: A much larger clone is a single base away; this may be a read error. The CDR3 DNA is TGTGCCAGCAGTTGCTCGCCCGCGCCCAAAAGCTCCTACAATGAGCAGTTCTTC. This translates into CASSCSPAPKSSYNEQFF. The chain uses TRBV6-2 or TRBV6-3 and TRBJ2-1; no clear D. This CDR3 has 18 amino acids. Trimming cost V 4 bases and J 0 bases, with 19 bases left between them. Per germline, CDR1 MNHEY and CDR2 SVGEGT.

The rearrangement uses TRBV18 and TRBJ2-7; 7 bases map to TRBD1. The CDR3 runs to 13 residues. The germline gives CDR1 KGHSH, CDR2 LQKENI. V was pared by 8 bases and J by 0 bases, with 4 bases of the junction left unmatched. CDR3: CASKDRHSYEQYF. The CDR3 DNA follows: TGTGCCAGCAAGGACAGGCACTCCTACGAGCAGTACTTC.

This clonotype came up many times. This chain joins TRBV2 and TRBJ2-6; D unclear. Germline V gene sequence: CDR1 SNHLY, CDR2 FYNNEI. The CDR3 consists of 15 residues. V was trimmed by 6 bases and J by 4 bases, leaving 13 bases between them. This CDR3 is CASRTRRKGANVLTF. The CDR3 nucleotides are TGTGCCAGCAGGACACGGAGAAAGGGGGCCAACGTCCTGACTTTC.

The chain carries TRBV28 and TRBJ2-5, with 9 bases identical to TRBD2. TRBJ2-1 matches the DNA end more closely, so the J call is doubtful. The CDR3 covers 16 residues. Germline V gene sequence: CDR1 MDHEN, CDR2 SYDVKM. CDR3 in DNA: TGTGCCAGCAGTGGGGGGACTAGCTTCTTCGACAATGAGCAGTTCTTC. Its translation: CASSGGTSFFDNEQFF.

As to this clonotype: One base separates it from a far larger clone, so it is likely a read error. The CDR3 region is CASSIQVDTQYF. The DNA of the CDR3 is TGTGCCAGCTCAATACAGGTAGATACGCAGTATTTT. The V gene is TRBV18, the J gene TRBJ2-1, with D tentatively TRBD1 (5 bases). The J call may be mistaken, given a closer DNA end match to TRBJ2-3. The CDR3 loop spans 12 amino acids. CDR1 is KGHSH, CDR2 LQKENI, per germline.

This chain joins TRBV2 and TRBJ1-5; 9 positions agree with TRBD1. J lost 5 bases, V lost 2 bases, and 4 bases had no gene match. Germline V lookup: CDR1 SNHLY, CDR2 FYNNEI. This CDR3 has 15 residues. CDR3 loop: CASSEWRTGDQPQHF. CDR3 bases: TGTGCCAGCAGTGAATGGAGGACAGGGGATCAGCCCCAGCATTTT. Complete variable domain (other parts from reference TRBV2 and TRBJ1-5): EPEVTQTPSHQVTQMGQEVILRCVPISNHLYFYWYRQILGQKVEFLVSFYNNEISEKSEIFDDQFSVERPDGSNFTLKIRSTKLEDSAMYFCASSEWRTGDQPQHFGDGTRLSIL.

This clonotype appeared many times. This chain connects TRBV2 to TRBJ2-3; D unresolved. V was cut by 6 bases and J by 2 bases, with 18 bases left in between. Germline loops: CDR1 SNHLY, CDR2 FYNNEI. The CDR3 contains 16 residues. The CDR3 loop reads CASRRNDGRLTDTQYF. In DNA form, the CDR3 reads TGTGCCAGCAGAAGGAACGATGGGCGGCTCACAGATACGCAGTATTTT. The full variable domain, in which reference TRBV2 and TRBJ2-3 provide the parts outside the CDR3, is EPEVTQTPSHQVTQMGQEVILRCVPISNHLYFYWYRQILGQKVEFLVSFYNNEISEKSEIFDDQFSVERPDGSNFTLKIRSTKLEDSAMYFCASRRNDGRLTDTQYFGPGTRLTVL.